This TCR beta chain comes out of a study of response to subunit inactivated influenza vaccine. General study findings and limits: After each seasonal influenza vaccination, few new T cells are recruited, the authors suggested.

TCRdb re-analysed the RT-PCR reads in MiXCR, keeping a single row per CDR3 protein. Among under 850,000 distinct CDR3 sequences listed, less than 20% were seen once. This CDR3 spans 11 amino acids. Trimming stripped 7 bases from V and 0 bases from J, with 7 bases between. Germline V gene sequence: CDR1 DFQATT, CDR2 SNEGSKA (reference sequence). Notes on this clonotype: Antigen: not known.

The clonotype originates from a man between 45 and 60 years old who received an inactivated influenza vaccine. The starting material was PBMCs from blood, obtained around 5 days after vaccination. V usage is TRBV20-1 and J usage is TRBJ2-7; possible D gene TRBD1, 5 bases. Here the CDR3 DNA reads TGCAGTGGGGGCACCTCCTACGAGCAGTACTTC. Translating gives CSGGTSYEQYF.